This T cell receptor (beta chain) was sequenced for a study of OX40 agonist ivuxolimab in advanced cancers. TCRdb's copy holds only in-frame clones and misses some; the assay was immunoSEQ multiplex PCR. Among approximately 78,000 clones listed, approximately 90% were seen once. With V trimmed by 6 bases and J by 5 bases, 13 bases remained unmatched. Looked up from germline, CDR1 is LNHDA and CDR2 is SQIVND (reference sequence). The CDR3 loop spans 16 amino acids. The sequenced sample was CD4+ or CD8+ T cells sorted from blood, obtained in a trial of the OX40 agonist ivuxolimab. This receptor was taken from an adult with an advanced solid tumor such as melanoma, head and neck, liver or kidney cancer. The chain links TRBV19 to TRBJ2-3; 8 bases fit TRBD2. CDR3 bases: TGTGCCAGTAGCGCGGGCCCAGCGGGAGTGCAAGATACGCAGTATTTT. Translation: CASSAGPAGVQDTQYF.